This T cell receptor (beta chain) was identified in a study of blood T cells in healthy people across ages. Study results and caveats: The CMV status of each donor remained undetermined, and this could have confounded shifts in expanded clonotypes. Naive T cell percentage and TCR beta diversity correlated strongly.

The use of a sample-barcoded 5' primer and a J-beta primer mix characterized a second PCR of about 7 to 12 cycles. TCRdb itself ran the 5' RACE reads through MiXCR, one entry per CDR3 protein. In the table there are around 800,000 distinct CDR3 sequences, roughly 50% of which are singletons. A remark on this clonotype: As yet, its antigen is unknown.

The CDR3 runs to 12 residues. The germline V gene has CDR1 KGHDR and CDR2 SFDVKD. Trimming took off 5 bases at V and 13 bases at J, with 14 bases between the two ends. Source material: blood. The TCR sequence derives from an older man in good health. This chain uses TRBV24-1 with TRBJ2-4; D call uncertain. In DNA form, the CDR3 reads TGTGCCACCAGTGGCCCCTGGGATGAGCAGTACTTC. This gives the protein CATSGPWDEQYF.